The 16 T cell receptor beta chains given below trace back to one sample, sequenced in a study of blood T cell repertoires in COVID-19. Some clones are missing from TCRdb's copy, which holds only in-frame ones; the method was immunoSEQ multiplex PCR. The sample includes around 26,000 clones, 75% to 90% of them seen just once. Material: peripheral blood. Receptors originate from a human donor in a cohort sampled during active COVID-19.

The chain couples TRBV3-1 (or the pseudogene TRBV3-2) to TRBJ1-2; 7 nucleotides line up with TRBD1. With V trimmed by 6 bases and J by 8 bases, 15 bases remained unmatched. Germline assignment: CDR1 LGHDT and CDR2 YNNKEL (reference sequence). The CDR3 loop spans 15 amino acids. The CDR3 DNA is TGTGCCAGCAGACACCGACAGGGAGGCTGGAGCGGCTACACCTTC. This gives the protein CASRHRQGGWSGYTF.

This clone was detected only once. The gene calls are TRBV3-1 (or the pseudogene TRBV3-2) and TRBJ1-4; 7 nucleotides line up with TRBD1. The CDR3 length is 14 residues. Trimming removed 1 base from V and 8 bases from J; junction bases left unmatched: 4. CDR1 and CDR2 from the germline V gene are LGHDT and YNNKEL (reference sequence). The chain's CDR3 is CASSQGQGGEKLFF. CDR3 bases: TGTGCCAGCAGCCAAGGACAGGGAGGAGAAAAACTGTTTTTT.

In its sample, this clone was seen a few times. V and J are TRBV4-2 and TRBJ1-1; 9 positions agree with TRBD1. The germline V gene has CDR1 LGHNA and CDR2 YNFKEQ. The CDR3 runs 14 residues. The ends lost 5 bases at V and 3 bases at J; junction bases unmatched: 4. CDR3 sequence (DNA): TGTGCCAGCAGCGTGGACAGGGGAGACACTGAAGCTTTCTTT. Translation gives CASSVDRGDTEAFF.

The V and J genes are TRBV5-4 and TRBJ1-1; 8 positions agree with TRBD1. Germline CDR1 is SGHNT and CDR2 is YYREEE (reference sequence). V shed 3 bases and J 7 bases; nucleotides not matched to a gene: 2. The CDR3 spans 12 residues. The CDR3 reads CASSWDRREAFF. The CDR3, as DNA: TGTGCCAGCAGCTGGGACAGGCGTGAAGCTTTCTTT.

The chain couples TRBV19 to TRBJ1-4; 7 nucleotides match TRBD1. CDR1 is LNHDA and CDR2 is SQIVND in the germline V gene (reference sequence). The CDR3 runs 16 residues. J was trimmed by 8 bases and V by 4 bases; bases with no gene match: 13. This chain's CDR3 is CASSTNRGLGTEKLFF. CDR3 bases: TGTGCCAGTAGTACTAACAGGGGATTGGGGACCGAAAAACTGTTTTTT.

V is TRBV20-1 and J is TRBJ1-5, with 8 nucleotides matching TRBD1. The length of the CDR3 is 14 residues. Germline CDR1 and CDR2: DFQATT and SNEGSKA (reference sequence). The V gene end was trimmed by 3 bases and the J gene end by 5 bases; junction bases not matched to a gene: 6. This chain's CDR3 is CSASDRGADQPQHF. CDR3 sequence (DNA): TGCAGTGCTAGTGACAGGGGCGCGGATCAGCCCCAGCATTTT.

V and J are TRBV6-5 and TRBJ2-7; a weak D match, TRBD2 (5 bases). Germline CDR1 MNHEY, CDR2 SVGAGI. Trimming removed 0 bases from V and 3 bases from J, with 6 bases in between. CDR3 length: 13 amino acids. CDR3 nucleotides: TGTGCCAGCAGTTACTCCGGGGACTACGAGCAGTACTTC. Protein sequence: CASSYSGDYEQYF.

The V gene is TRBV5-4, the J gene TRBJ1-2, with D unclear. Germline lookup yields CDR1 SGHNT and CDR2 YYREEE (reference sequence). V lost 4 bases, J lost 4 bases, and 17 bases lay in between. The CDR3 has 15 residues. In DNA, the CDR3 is TGTGCCAGCAGCCCCCGAGGAGGGCGGAGCTATGGCTACACCTTC. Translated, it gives CASSPRGGRSYGYTF.

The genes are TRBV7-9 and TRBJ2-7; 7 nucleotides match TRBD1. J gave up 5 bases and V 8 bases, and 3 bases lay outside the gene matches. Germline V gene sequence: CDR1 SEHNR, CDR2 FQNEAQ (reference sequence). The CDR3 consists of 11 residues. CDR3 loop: CASVTGDEQYF. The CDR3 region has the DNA TGTGCCAGCGTAACAGGGGACGAGCAGTACTTC.

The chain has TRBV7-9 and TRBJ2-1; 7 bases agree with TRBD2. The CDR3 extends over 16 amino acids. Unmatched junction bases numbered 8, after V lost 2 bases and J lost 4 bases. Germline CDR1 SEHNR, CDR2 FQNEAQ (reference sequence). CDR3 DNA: TGTGCCAGCAGCTTAACCGGCGGCGGGGGATACAATGAGCAGTTCTTC. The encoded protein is CASSLTGGGGYNEQFF.

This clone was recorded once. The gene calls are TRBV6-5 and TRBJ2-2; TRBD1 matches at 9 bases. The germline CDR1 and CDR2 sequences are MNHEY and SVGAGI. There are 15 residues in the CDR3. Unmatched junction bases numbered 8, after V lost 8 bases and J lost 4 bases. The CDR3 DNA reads TGTGCCAGCGGGCGGGGACAGGGCTCCACCGGGGAGCTGTTTTTT. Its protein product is CASGRGQGSTGELFF.

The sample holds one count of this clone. In DNA, the CDR3 is TGCAGCGTTGAGACGGACAGGGGTTACGAGCAGTACTTC. It specifies CSVETDRGYEQYF. V usage is TRBV29-1 and J usage is TRBJ2-7; 9 bases agree with TRBD1. The J segment lost 4 bases and the V segment lost 3 bases, leaving 4 bases of the junction unmatched. Per the germline V gene, CDR1 is SQVTM and CDR2 is ANQGSEA. The CDR3 contains 13 residues.

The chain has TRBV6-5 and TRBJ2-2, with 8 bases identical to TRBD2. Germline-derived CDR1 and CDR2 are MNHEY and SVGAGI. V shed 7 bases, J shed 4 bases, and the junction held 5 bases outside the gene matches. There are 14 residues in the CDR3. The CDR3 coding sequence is TGTGCCAGCACCGGGAGGGTTGGCACCGGGGAGCTGTTTTTT. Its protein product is CASTGRVGTGELFF.

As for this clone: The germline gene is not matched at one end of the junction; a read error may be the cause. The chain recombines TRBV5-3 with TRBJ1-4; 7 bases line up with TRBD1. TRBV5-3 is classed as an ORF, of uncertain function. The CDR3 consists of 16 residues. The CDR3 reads CARRLGQPFLNEKLFF. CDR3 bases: TGTGCCAGAAGATTGGGACAGCCTTTCCTTAATGAAAAACTGTTTTTT.

CDR3 in DNA: TGTGCCAGCAGCGTGAATCGAGACAGGGGAGGTGGAAACACCATATATTTT. Residues: CASSVNRDRGGGNTIYF. This chain connects TRBV9 to TRBJ1-3; 8 bases map to TRBD1. This CDR3 comprises 17 residues. CDR1 and CDR2 from the germline V gene are SGDLS and YYNGEE. Losses at the gene ends were 2 bases for V and 3 bases for J; bases not matched to a gene: 10. Complete variable domain (other parts from reference TRBV9 and TRBJ1-3): DSGVTQTPKHLITATGQRVTLRCSPRSGDLSVYWYQQSLDQGLQFLIQYYNGEERAKGNILERFSAQQFPDLHSELNLSSLELGDSALYFCASSVNRDRGGGNTIYFGEGSWLTVV.

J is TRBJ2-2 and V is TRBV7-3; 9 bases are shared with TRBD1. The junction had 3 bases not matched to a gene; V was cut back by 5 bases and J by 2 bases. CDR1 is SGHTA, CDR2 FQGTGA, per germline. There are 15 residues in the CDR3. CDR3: CASSLGQGNTGELFF. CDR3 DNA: TGTGCCAGCAGCCTGGGACAGGGTAACACCGGGGAGCTGTTTTTT. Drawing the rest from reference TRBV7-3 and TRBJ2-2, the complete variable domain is GAGVSQTPSNKVTEKGKYVELRCDPISGHTALYWYRQSLGQGPEFLIYFQGTGAADDSGLPNDRFFAVRPEGSVSTLKIQRTERGDSAVYLCASSLGQGNTGELFFGEGSRLTVL.